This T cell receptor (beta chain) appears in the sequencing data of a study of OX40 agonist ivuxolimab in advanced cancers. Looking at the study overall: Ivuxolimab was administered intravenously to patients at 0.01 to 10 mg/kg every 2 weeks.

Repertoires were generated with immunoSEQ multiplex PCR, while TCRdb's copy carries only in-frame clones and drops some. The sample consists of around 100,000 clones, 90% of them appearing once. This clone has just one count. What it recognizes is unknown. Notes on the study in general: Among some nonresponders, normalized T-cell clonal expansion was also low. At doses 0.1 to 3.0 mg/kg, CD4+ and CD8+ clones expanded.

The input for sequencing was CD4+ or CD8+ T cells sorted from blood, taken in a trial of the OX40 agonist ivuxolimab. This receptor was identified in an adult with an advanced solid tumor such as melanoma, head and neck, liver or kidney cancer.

The CDR3 is CTSSRSPNRGLYGYTF. In DNA form, the CDR3 reads TGCACCAGCAGCCGTTCCCCAAACAGGGGACTCTATGGCTACACCTTC. This rearrangement joins TRBV1 to TRBJ1-2; TRBD1, the table's D call, lacks a check against the DNA. TRBV1 is recorded as a pseudogene. This CDR3 is built from 16 residues.